This entry describes one TCR beta chain. Its target is unknown. The sample comes from a study of response to subunit inactivated influenza vaccine. Each CDR3 protein gets one entry after TCRdb re-called the RT-PCR reads with MiXCR. Among hundreds of thousands of distinct CDR3 sequences, 15% to 19% were seen once, and the ten largest hold around 10%. Study conclusions and caveats: Authors suggested each seasonal influenza vaccination recruits few new T cells.

This specimen was PBMCs from blood, taken 11 to 12 days after vaccination. The clonotype was recovered from a man aged 45-65 years who received an inactivated influenza vaccine.

This chain's CDR3 is CASSLDGRVGYEQYF. As DNA, the CDR3 is TGTGCCAGCAGCTTGGATGGCAGGGTTGGGTACGAGCAGTACTTC. The chain carries TRBV13 and TRBJ2-7, with D perhaps matching TRBD1 (5 bases). Per germline, CDR1 PRHDT and CDR2 FYEKMQ (reference sequence). With 3 bases removed from V and 4 bases from J, the gap between germline ends came to 16 bases. CDR3 length: 15 residues.